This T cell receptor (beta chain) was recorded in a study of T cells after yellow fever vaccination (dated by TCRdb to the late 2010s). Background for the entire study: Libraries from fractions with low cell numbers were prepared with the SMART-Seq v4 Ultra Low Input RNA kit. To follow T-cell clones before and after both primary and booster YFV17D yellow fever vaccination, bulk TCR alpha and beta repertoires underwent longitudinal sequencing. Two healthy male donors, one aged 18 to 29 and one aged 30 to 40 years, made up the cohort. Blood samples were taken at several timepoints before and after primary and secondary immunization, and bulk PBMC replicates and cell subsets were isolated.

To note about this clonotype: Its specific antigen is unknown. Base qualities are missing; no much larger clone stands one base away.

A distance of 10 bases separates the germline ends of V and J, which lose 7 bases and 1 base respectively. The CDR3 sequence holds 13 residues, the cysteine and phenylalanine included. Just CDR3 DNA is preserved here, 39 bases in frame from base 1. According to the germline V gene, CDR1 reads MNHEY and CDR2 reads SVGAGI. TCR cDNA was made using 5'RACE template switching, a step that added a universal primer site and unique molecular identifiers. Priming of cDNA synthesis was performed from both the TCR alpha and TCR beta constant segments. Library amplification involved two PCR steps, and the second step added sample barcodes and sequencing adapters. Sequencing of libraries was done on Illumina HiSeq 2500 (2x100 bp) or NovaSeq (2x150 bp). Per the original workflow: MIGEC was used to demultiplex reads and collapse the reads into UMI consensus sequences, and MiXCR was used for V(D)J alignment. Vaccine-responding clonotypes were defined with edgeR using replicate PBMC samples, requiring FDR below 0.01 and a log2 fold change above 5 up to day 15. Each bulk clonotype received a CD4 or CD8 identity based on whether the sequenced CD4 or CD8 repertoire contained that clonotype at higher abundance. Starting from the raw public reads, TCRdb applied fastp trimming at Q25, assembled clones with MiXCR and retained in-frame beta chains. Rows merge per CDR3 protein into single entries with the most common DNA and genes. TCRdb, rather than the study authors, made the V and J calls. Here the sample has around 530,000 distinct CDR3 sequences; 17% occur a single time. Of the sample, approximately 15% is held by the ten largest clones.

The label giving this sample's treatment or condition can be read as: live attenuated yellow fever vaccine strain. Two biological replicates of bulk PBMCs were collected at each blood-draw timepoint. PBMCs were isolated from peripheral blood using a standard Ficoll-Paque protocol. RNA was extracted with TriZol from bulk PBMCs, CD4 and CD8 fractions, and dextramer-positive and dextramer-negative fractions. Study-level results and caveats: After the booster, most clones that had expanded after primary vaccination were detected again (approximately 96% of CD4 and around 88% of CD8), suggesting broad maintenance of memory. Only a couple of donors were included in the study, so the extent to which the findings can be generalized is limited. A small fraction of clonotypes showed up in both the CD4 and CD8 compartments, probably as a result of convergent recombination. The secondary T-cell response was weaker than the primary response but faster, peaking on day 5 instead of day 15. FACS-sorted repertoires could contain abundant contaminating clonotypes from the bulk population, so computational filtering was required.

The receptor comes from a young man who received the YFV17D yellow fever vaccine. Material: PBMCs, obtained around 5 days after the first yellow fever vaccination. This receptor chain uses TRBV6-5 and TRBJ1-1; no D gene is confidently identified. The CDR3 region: CASTLTPNTEAFF. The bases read TGTGCCAGCACTTTGACCCCGAACACTGAAGCTTTCTTT.